This TCR beta chain is from a study of blood T cell repertoires in COVID-19. Whole-study context: The United States, Italy and Spain provided the acute and convalescent COVID-19 samples. From T cells, B-cell-depleted T cells, or PBMCs came the material, which was cDNA or gDNA.

Per the study methods: It was from reference gene primer amplification that nucleated cell counts were estimated. Here immunoSEQ multiplex PCR was the method, and the copy in TCRdb shows in-frame clones only, minus some. That table gives V, J and clone size, and the DNA gave D and trimming. The table records 170,000 or so clones, approximately 88% of them present only once. The TCR comes from a woman between 55 and 75 years old with acute or convalescent COVID-19. Sequences were obtained from peripheral blood.

In nucleotides, the CDR3 is TGTGCCAGCAGCTTAGCTCGAGGGGGCCGGGAGACCCAGTACTTC. This translates into CASSLARGGRETQYF. The genes are TRBV7-8 and TRBJ2-5; 7 bases fit TRBD1. V was clipped by 0 bases and J by 5 bases; unmatched bases: 6. This CDR3 is built from 15 residues. Looked up from germline, CDR1 is SGHVS and CDR2 is FQNEAQ. Using reference TRBV7-8 and TRBJ2-5 for the parts outside the CDR3, the full variable domain is GAGVSQSPRYKVAKRGQDVALRCDPISGHVSLFWYQQALGQGPEFLTYFQNEAQLDKSGLPSDRFFAERPEGSVSTLKIQRTQQEDSAVYLCASSLARGGRETQYFGPGTRLLVL.